These 18 T cell receptor beta chains were sequenced from one sample in a study of T cell changes during pregnancy in multiple sclerosis. Only in-frame clones appear in the TCRdb table, and some are missing; sequencing was by immunoSEQ multiplex PCR. The table records about 48,000 clones, around 94% of them present only once. The specimen comprised CD4+ T cells from peripheral blood mononuclear cells, sampled in the first trimester of pregnancy. All receptors derive from a female donor with multiple sclerosis, enrolled in a pregnancy study.

The genes are TRBV7-3 and TRBJ2-1; 11 nucleotides agree with TRBD2. Germline V gene lookup returns CDR1 SGHTA and CDR2 FQGTGA. V gave up 5 bases and J gave up 9 bases; unmatched junction bases: 9. CDR3 length equals 15 residues. The CDR3 bases are TGTGCCAGCAGCCCGTTTAGCGGGGGGGCCAGTGAGCAGTTCTTC. Protein product: CASSPFSGGASEQFF.

The V gene is TRBV30, the J gene TRBJ2-1; 7 bases are a match to TRBD1. This CDR3 contains 16 residues. Trimming removed 2 bases from V and 1 base from J; junction bases left unmatched: 8. In germline, CDR1 is GTSNPN, CDR2 SVGIG (reference sequence). CDR3 coding DNA: TGTGCCTGGAGTTCCGGACAGGTGATATCCTACAATGAGCAGTTCTTC. Its protein is CAWSSGQVISYNEQFF.

V gene TRBV9 combines with J gene TRBJ1-5; 7 positions match TRBD1. Trimming took 4 bases from V and 2 from J; bases not matched to a gene: 3. The CDR3 runs 14 residues. CDR1 SGDLS and CDR2 YYNGEE come from the germline V gene. This chain's CDR3 is CASSRGLGNQPQHF. In DNA form, the CDR3 reads TGTGCCAGCAGCAGGGGGCTGGGCAATCAGCCCCAGCATTTT.

The chain employs TRBV19 and TRBJ2-1, with 14 bases fitting TRBD2. CDR1 and CDR2 from the germline V gene are LNHDA and SQIVND (reference sequence). V lost 1 base, J lost 8 bases, and 16 bases stayed unmatched. The CDR3 loop spans 20 amino acids. The CDR3 coding sequence is TGTGCCAGTAGTATAGGCCCCTCCGGGACTAGCGGGGGCGCTACGTATGAGCAGTTCTTC. The encoded protein is CASSIGPSGTSGGATYEQFF.

The chain couples TRBV18 to TRBJ2-1, with 9 nucleotides matching TRBD1. V shed 2 bases, J shed 4 bases, and the junction held 3 bases outside the gene matches. Germline CDR1 and CDR2: KGHSH and LQKENI. The CDR3 is 15 residues long. Written as DNA, the CDR3 is TGTGCCAGCTCACCAAGGACAGGGGTATACAATGAGCAGTTCTTC. Translation gives CASSPRTGVYNEQFF.

The chain employs TRBV7-9 and TRBJ1-5, with D possibly matching TRBD1 (6 bases). CDR3 size: 18 residues. Germline V gene lookup returns CDR1 SEHNR and CDR2 FQNEAQ (reference sequence). V lost 1 base and J lost 0, with 16 bases in between. For the CDR3, the DNA is TGTGCCAGCAGCTTAGTGGGCGGACAGACTTATAGCAATCAGCCCCAGCATTTT. Amino acids: CASSLVGGQTYSNQPQHF.

This chain uses TRBV6-6 with TRBJ2-7, with D tentatively TRBD1 (6 bases). The CDR3 length is 13 residues. From germline, CDR1 is MNHNY and CDR2 SVGAGI (reference sequence). Trimming took 4 bases from V and 7 from J, leaving 14 bases between them. This chain's CDR3 is CASSSGHRREQYF. Written as DNA, the CDR3 is TGTGCCAGCAGTTCGGGACATCGTAGGGAGCAGTACTTC.

This chain uses TRBV6-6 with TRBJ1-6, with a possible D match to TRBD1 (6 bases). Germline assignment: CDR1 MNHNY and CDR2 SVGAGI (reference sequence). The length of the CDR3 is 11 residues. V lost 6 bases, J lost 14 bases, and 11 bases lay in between. CDR3 nucleotides: TGTGCCAGCAGATACAGGGAGGCCCTCCACTTT. Protein: CASRYREALHF.

V gene TRBV11-2 combines with J gene TRBJ2-5; 9 positions agree with TRBD2. This CDR3 has 14 amino acids. Germline lookup yields CDR1 SGHAT and CDR2 FQNNGV. V gave up 4 bases and J gave up 5 bases; unmatched junction bases: 5. This CDR3 is CASSSRGGPETQYF. In DNA, the CDR3 is TGTGCCAGCAGCTCGCGGGGGGGGCCGGAGACCCAGTACTTC.

The chain recombines TRBV19 with TRBJ1-2, with 8 bases identical to TRBD1. This CDR3 is 15 amino acids long. The germline gives CDR1 LNHDA, CDR2 SQIVND (reference sequence). Losses at the gene ends were 6 bases for V and 0 bases for J; bases not matched to a gene: 6. CDR3 in DNA: TGTGCCAGTAGACTTCCGGACAGGGCTAACTATGGCTACACCTTC. It encodes CASRLPDRANYGYTF.

V gene TRBV5-1 combines with J gene TRBJ1-3; D call uncertain. Trimming left V 4 bases short and J 0 bases short, with 14 bases between. The CDR3 extends over 16 amino acids. The germline gives CDR1 SGHRS, CDR2 YFSETQ. CDR3 residues: CASSPDTIGSGNTIYF. CDR3 bases: TGCGCCAGCAGCCCCGACACCATAGGCTCTGGAAACACCATATATTTT.

CDR3 nucleotide sequence: TGTGCCAGCAGCGTTCTTAGCGACTACACCGGGGAGCTGTTTTTT. Encoded protein: CASSVLSDYTGELFF. This chain joins TRBV9 and TRBJ2-2; a possible D gene is TRBD2 (5 bases). Germline values: CDR1 SGDLS, CDR2 YYNGEE. Trimming removed 2 bases from V and 3 bases from J, with 11 bases in between. This CDR3 has 15 amino acids.

This clone was observed a single time. The J gene is TRBJ1-3, the V gene TRBV7-6; D may be TRBD1 (5 bases). Between the trimmed V and J ends, which lost 5 bases and 0 bases, there was a span of 11 bases. The CDR3 is 15 amino acids. Looked up from germline, CDR1 is SGHVS and CDR2 is FNYEAQ. CDR3 residues: CASSPGLNSGNTIYF. The CDR3 DNA reads TGTGCCAGCAGCCCGGGACTGAACTCTGGAAACACCATATATTTT.

The CDR3: CASSPTGTGSFF. In DNA form, the CDR3 reads TGTGCCAGCAGCCCGACCGGGACAGGGTCCTTCTTC. J is TRBJ2-1 and V is TRBV5-6; 9 bases are a match to TRBD1. J was trimmed by 16 bases and V by 4 bases; bases with no gene match: 9. Germline V gene data show CDR1 as SGHDT and CDR2 as YYEEEE. The CDR3 totals 12 residues.

The chain recombines TRBV5-4 with TRBJ2-2, with D possibly TRBD2 on 5 matching bases. Deletions cut 4 bases from V and 7 bases from J, with 11 bases between. The length of the CDR3 is 13 residues. CDR1 and CDR2 from the germline V gene are SGHNT and YYREEE (reference sequence). The CDR3 region has the DNA TGTGCCAGCAGCCCGCGGGCCCTCGGGGAGCTGTTTTTT. Translating it yields CASSPRALGELFF.

V and J are TRBV30 and TRBJ1-2; 9 nucleotides agree with TRBD1. V was pared by 5 bases and J by 4 bases, with 8 bases of the junction left unmatched. Germline-derived CDR1 and CDR2 are GTSNPN and SVGIG (reference sequence). CDR3 length: 14 amino acids. CDR3 sequence reads: CAWAVDRGIYGYTF. The CDR3 bases are TGTGCCTGGGCAGTGGACAGGGGAATCTATGGCTACACCTTC.

J is TRBJ2-5 and V is TRBV15; no definite D call. Deletions cut 1 base from V and 0 bases from J, with 6 bases between. The CDR3 contains 14 residues. Germline V gene sequence: CDR1 LNHNV, CDR2 YYDKDF (reference sequence). The DNA for the CDR3 is TGTGCCACCAGCAGAGTTGAGTACCAAGAGACCCAGTACTTC. Translated: CATSRVEYQETQYF.

The rearrangement uses TRBV29-1 and TRBJ1-4; TRBD1 agrees at 10 bases. V shed 7 bases, J shed 11 bases, and the junction held 4 bases outside the gene matches. Germline loops: CDR1 SQVTM, CDR2 ANQGSEA. CDR3 length: 11 amino acids. The CDR3 region is CSAGTGVKLFF. CDR3 DNA sequence: TGCAGCGCTGGGACAGGGGTCAAACTGTTTTTT.